This T cell receptor beta chain was sequenced during a study of vaccination effects on CD4 cells after COVID-19. V lost 0 bases to trimming and J lost 1 base; unmatched junction nucleotides: 8. Germline V gene data show CDR1 as MNHEY and CDR2 as SVGEGT. CDR3 length: 18 amino acids. With respect to this clone: What it binds is unknown.

Expansion with viral peptide pools was applied to antigen-specific CD4+ T cells by the ViraFEST assay prior to sequencing. When 10 to 11 days of culture had elapsed, CD4+ T cells were isolated. Testing of the vaccine recipients showed negative nucleocapsid antibodies and no prior SARS-CoV-2 infection. Days 3 and 7 were when half the medium was replaced with IL-2 medium. Using immunoSEQ multiplex PCR, the repertoire was profiled, and TCRdb retains in-frame clones only, with some absent. The sample records tens of thousands of clones, approximately 70% being singletons. The chain carries TRBV6-2 or TRBV6-3 and TRBJ2-7; 11 nucleotides align to TRBD1. The sequence came from a human donor who received a COVID-19 vaccine. The input for sequencing was CD4+ T cells from PBMCs cultured with HCoV-OC43 spike peptides, taken before COVID-19 vaccination. Subset reported: HCoV-OC43 spike overlapping peptide pool stimulation. The CDR3, as DNA: TGTGCCAGCAGTTACTCTGGACAGGGGGCGAAACGGTCCTACGAGCAGTACTTC. Translation: CASSYSGQGAKRSYEQYF.